These T cell receptor beta chains were read from a single sample in a study of prognosis after radiotherapy for stage I lung cancer. TCRdb analysed the multiplex PCR reads with MiXCR anew, one entry per CDR3 protein. The table lists tens of thousands of distinct CDR3 sequences, roughly 41% of them singletons. This specimen was PBMCs, taken before or after stereotactic body radiation therapy (not recorded which). The receptors stem from a donor aged 50 or older with non-small cell lung cancer. Each CDR3 is given with its conserved first and last residue. The D gene is left open where the match is weak. Not all rows give a size; the values are once, few, many and, for expanded clones, a class.

D gene: TRBD1; J gene: TRBJ2-1; clone size: -; V gene: TRBV5-1; CDR3 DNA: TGCGCCAGCAGCTTGGCCGGGGGACAGGGGGCTGGTGGGCAATCCAATGAGCAGTTCTTC; CDR3 protein: CASSLAGGQGAGGQSNEQFF
D gene: -; J gene: TRBJ1-6; clone size: -; V gene: TRBV11-2; CDR3 DNA: TGTGCCAGCAGCGCCCAGGGGCTTGGTTCACCCCTCCACTTT; CDR3 protein: CASSAQGLGSPLHF
D gene: TRBD1; J gene: TRBJ2-1; clone size: many; V gene: TRBV11-2; CDR3 DNA: TGTGCCAGCAGCTTAATAGGGGACAGGTGGGAGGAGCAGTTCTTC; CDR3 protein: CASSLIGDRWEEQFF
D gene: -; J gene: TRBJ1-1; clone size: -; V gene: TRBV4-3; CDR3 DNA: TGCGCCAGCAGCCAACAAGAGGACACTGAAGCTTTCTTT; CDR3 protein: CASSQQEDTEAFF
D gene: -; J gene: TRBJ2-1; clone size: many; V gene: TRBV5-1; CDR3 DNA: TGCGCCAGCAGCCTGGGTGCGGGGTTGGGTGAGCAGTTCTTC; CDR3 protein: CASSLGAGLGEQFF
D gene: -; J gene: TRBJ1-5; clone size: -; V gene: TRBV12-3/TRBV12-4; CDR3 DNA: TGTGCCAGCAGTTTCTACGGGGGGCGTAAGCCCAAGCATTTT; CDR3 protein: CASSFYGGRKPKHF
D gene: -; J gene: TRBJ1-5; clone size: -; V gene: TRBV11-2; CDR3 DNA: TGTGCCAGCAGCTTAGAGGGTACGGGACAGCCCCAGCATTTT; CDR3 protein: CASSLEGTGQPQHF
D gene: -; J gene: TRBJ1-1; clone size: many; V gene: TRBV11-2; CDR3 DNA: TGTGCCAGCAGCTTGATGGACGGCACTGAAGCTTTCTTT; CDR3 protein: CASSLMDGTEAFF
D gene: TRBD1; J gene: TRBJ2-1; clone size: many; V gene: TRBV2; CDR3 DNA: TGTGCCAAACAGGGGTTCGATGTGGGCGATGAGCAGTTCTTC; CDR3 protein: CAKQGFDVGDEQFF
D gene: -; J gene: TRBJ2-3; clone size: many; V gene: TRBV19; CDR3 DNA: TGTGCCAGTAGTATCGGGAGCACAGATACGCAGTATTTT; CDR3 protein: CASSIGSTDTQYF
D gene: -; J gene: TRBJ2-5; clone size: many; V gene: TRBV6-2/TRBV6-3; CDR3 DNA: TGTGCCAGCAGTGTTAGTATATCGGAGACCCAGTACTTC; CDR3 protein: CASSVSISETQYF
D gene: -; J gene: TRBJ2-7; clone size: many; V gene: TRBV20-1; CDR3 DNA: TGCAGTGCTCCTAACCGGGACCGATCTTACGAGCAGTACTTC; CDR3 protein: CSAPNRDRSYEQYF
D gene: -; J gene: TRBJ2-1; clone size: once; V gene: TRBV18; CDR3 DNA: TGTGCCAGCTCATCGGGGAATGAGCAGTTCTTC; CDR3 protein: CASSSGNEQFF
D gene: -; J gene: TRBJ2-5; clone size: many; V gene: TRBV20-1; CDR3 DNA: TGCAGTGGTGCCCTGGACAGCCAACTCCCAGAGACCCAGTACTTC; CDR3 protein: CSGALDSQLPETQYF
D gene: -; J gene: TRBJ1-3; clone size: -; V gene: TRBV12-5; CDR3 DNA: TGTGCTAGTGGTTTGGTACTGGGGAGAACCCTAGGGGACACCATATATTTT; CDR3 protein: CASGLVLGRTLGDTIYF
D gene: -; J gene: TRBJ2-7; clone size: -; V gene: TRBV7-8; CDR3 DNA: TGTGCCAGCAGCCCCCACAGTGGTGACTACGAGCAGTACTTC; CDR3 protein: CASSPHSGDYEQYF
D gene: -; J gene: TRBJ1-2; clone size: once; V gene: TRBV29-1; CDR3 DNA: TGCAGCGCCCTCCACGAAGATGGCTACACCTTC; CDR3 protein: CSALHEDGYTF
D gene: TRBD1; J gene: TRBJ1-4; clone size: many; V gene: TRBV5-4; CDR3 DNA: TGTGCCAGCAGTATTAAAACCGGGACAGGGTGGGAAAAACTGTTTTTT; CDR3 protein: CASSIKTGTGWEKLFF
D gene: -; J gene: TRBJ1-2; clone size: -; V gene: TRBV24-1; CDR3 DNA: TGTGCCACCAGTGATTTAGTCAGGGGAGCTTCTAACTATGGCTACACCTTC; CDR3 protein: CATSDLVRGASNYGYTF
D gene: -; J gene: TRBJ1-6; clone size: -; V gene: TRBV20-1; CDR3 DNA: TGCAGTGCTAGAGTTCCAGGGGAGGTTTCGAATTCACCCCTCCACTTT; CDR3 protein: CSARVPGEVSNSPLHF
D gene: -; J gene: TRBJ1-6; clone size: many; V gene: TRBV20-1; CDR3 DNA: TGCAGTGCTAGGCTCCCGAATTCACCCCTCCACTTT; CDR3 protein: CSARLPNSPLHF
D gene: -; J gene: TRBJ2-1; clone size: many; V gene: TRBV11-1; CDR3 DNA: TGTGCCAGCTCTTCGGACAATGAGCAGTTCTTC; CDR3 protein: CASSSDNEQFF